The T cell receptor beta chain under discussion was sequenced for a study of response to subunit inactivated influenza vaccine. On this clonotype itself: The target antigen is unknown.

Whole-study results and caveats: Authors suggested each seasonal influenza vaccination recruits few new T cells.

The CDR3 contains 14 residues. Trimming took 7 bases from V and 10 from J; bases not matched to a gene: 15. Each CDR3 protein gets one entry after TCRdb re-called the RT-PCR reads with MiXCR. Of hundreds of thousands of distinct CDR3 sequences detected, roughly 20% appear once; the ten largest clones hold under 13%. This sequence originates from a man aged 45 to 75 who received an inactivated influenza vaccine. The chain links TRBV12-3 or TRBV12-4 to TRBJ1-1, with 7 nucleotides matching TRBD1. The source was PBMCs from blood, collected less than 22 months after vaccination. CDR3 bases: TGTGCCAGCACCCCGACAGGGCCCAACATCGGAGCTTTCTTT. Translation gives CASTPTGPNIGAFF.